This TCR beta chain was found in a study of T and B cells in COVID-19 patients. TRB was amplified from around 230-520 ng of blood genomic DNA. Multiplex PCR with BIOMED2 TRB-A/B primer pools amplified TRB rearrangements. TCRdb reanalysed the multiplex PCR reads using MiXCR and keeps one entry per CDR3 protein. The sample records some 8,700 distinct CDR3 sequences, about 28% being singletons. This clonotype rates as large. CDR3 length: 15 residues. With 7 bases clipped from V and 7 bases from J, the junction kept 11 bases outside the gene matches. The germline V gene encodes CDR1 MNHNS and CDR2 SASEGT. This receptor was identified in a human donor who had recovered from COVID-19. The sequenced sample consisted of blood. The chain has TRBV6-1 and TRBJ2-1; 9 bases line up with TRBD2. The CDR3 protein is CASKGWSGGSNEQFF. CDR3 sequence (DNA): TGTGCCAGCAAAGGATGGAGCGGGGGGAGTAATGAGCAGTTCTTC.